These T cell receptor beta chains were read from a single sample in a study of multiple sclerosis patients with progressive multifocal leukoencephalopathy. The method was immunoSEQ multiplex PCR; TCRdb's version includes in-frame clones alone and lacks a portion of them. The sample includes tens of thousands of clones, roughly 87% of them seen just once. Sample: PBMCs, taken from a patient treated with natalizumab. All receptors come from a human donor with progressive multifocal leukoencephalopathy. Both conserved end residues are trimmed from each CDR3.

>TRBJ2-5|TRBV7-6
ASSSEETQY
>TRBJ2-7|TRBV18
ASSPETYEQY
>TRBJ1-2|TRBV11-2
ASSLPTTGAVGYYGYT
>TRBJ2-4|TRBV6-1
ASPSRSKNIQY
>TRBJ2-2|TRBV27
ASSSTPPARTGELF
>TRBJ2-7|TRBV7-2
ASSSGGSSYEQY
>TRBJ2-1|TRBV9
ASRREGLNEQF
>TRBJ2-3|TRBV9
ASSVGAGADTQY
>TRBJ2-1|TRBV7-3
ASSLTSSSYNEQF
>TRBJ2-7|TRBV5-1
ASRSIANSYEQY
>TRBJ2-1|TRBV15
ATSRGQGDNEQF